This T cell receptor beta chain was recovered during a study of blood T cell repertoires in COVID-19. The germline gives CDR1 MNHEY, CDR2 SVGAGI. Deletions cut 0 bases from V and 10 bases from J, with 10 bases between. CDR3 length: 13 amino acids. Profiled with immunoSEQ multiplex PCR; TCRdb holds only in-frame clones, not every one. Of about 280,000 clones listed, 85% are singletons. The clonotype was recovered from a woman between 45 and 60 years old who had recovered from COVID-19. This chain uses TRBV6-5 with TRBJ2-1; D ambiguous. Sequencing was performed on PBMCs or T cells enriched from blood (not recorded which). The CDR3 here is CASSYSARWEQFF. The DNA of the CDR3 is TGTGCCAGCAGTTACTCGGCCAGGTGGGAGCAGTTCTTC.